Listed here are 18 T cell receptor beta chains from one sample, sequenced in a study of T-cell reconstitution after alpha-beta-depleted transplantation in children. The TCRbeta library incorporated unique molecular identifiers. TCRdb re-called the PCR reads through MiXCR, storing one row per CDR3 protein. The data show about 980,000 distinct CDR3 sequences, with around 30% seen just once and 28% held by the top ten. Sequencing used PBMCs, mostly from graft donor cells, obtained 360 days after TCRalphabeta/CD19-depleted stem cell transplant. The receptors derive from a boy under two years old who had a stem cell transplant for SCID, so the T cells may come from the graft donor.

The chain links TRBV6-2 or TRBV6-3 to TRBJ1-5; D perhaps matches TRBD1 (5 bases). Per germline, CDR1 MNHEY and CDR2 SVGEGT. The CDR3 spans 16 residues. Trimming took 0 bases from V and 0 from J, leaving 9 bases between them. For the CDR3, the DNA is TGTGCCAGCAGTTACTCGAGGGGATATAGCAATCAGCCCCAGCATTTT. It yields the protein CASSYSRGYSNQPQHF.

This clonotype showed up just a few times. The chain joins TRBV4-1 to TRBJ2-5, with D perhaps TRBD1 (6 bases). Germline V lookup: CDR1 MGHRA, CDR2 YSYEKL. The germline V and J ends were trimmed by 0 bases and 5 bases, with 10 bases remaining between them. The CDR3 runs 14 residues. The CDR3 protein is CASSQEAGVETQYF. The CDR3 nucleotides are TGCGCCAGCAGCCAAGAAGCAGGGGTCGAGACCCAGTACTTC.

This clonotype turned up a few times. The rearrangement links TRBV7-7 to TRBJ2-5, with 10 positions matching TRBD1. In germline, CDR1 is SSHAT, CDR2 FNYEAQ (reference sequence). V lost 5 bases and J lost 5; bases outside the gene matches: 11. This CDR3 has 16 amino acids. CDR3 in amino acids: CASSGPGQGRRETQYF. The DNA for the CDR3 is TGTGCCAGCAGCGGTCCGGGACAGGGGAGGCGGGAGACCCAGTACTTC.

This clonotype was found once. The chain links TRBV12-3 or TRBV12-4 to TRBJ1-2; TRBD1 aligns across 7 bases. After removal of 5 bases from V and 5 bases from J, the junction contained 17 bases not matched to a gene. This CDR3 has 17 amino acids. CDR3 bases: TGTGCCAGCAGTCAAACCCCCCGAGGCAGGGGGGCGTATGGCTACACCTTC. It specifies CASSQTPRGRGAYGYTF.

This clonotype was detected many times. The rearrangement uses TRBV7-9 and TRBJ2-1; D gene ambiguous. Trimming removed 5 bases from V and 12 bases from J, with 11 bases in between. This CDR3 contains 11 residues. The germline CDR1 and CDR2 sequences are SEHNR and FQNEAQ (reference sequence). The CDR3 region is CASSPPESQFF. The CDR3 DNA reads as TGTGCCAGCAGCCCCCCCGAATCGCAGTTCTTC.

The chain employs TRBV11-2 and TRBJ1-4; tentatively, D is TRBD1 (6 bases). In germline, CDR1 is SGHAT, CDR2 FQNNGV. There are 19 residues in the CDR3. V was clipped by 2 bases and J by 8 bases, with 27 bases between them. In nucleotides, the CDR3 is TGTGCCAGCAGCTTAAATACCGAGACAGGCCAAACGTGGGAAGAAAAACTGTTTTTT. Amino acids: CASSLNTETGQTWEEKLFF.

V is TRBV29-1 and J is TRBJ2-3; D is possibly TRBD2 (5 bases). The CDR3 is 12 residues long. Trimming stripped 3 bases from V and 6 bases from J, with 10 bases between. CDR1 and CDR2 (germline): SQVTM, ANQGSEA. The CDR3 here is CSVEDLVDTQYF. In nucleotides, the CDR3 is TGCAGCGTTGAGGACTTAGTTGATACGCAGTATTTT.

This clonotype occurred a few times. V is TRBV5-1 and J is TRBJ2-7, with TRBD1 matching 12 bases. The V segment lost 1 base and the J segment 5 bases; nucleotides outside the gene matches: 10. Germline values: CDR1 SGHRS, CDR2 YFSETQ. The CDR3 spans 17 residues. CDR3 bases: TGCGCCAGCAGCTTGATATCCGGGACAGGGGGCTTCCACGAGCAGTACTTC. Protein sequence: CASSLISGTGGFHEQYF.

The chain couples TRBV30 to TRBJ2-7; possible D gene TRBD1, 5 bases. Trimming removed 2 bases from V and 2 bases from J, with 10 bases in between. Germline CDR1 reads GTSNPN; CDR2 reads SVGIG (reference sequence). The CDR3 covers 13 residues. The CDR3 spells CAWSRTTPYEQYF. CDR3 nucleotide sequence: TGTGCCTGGAGTCGGACAACACCCTACGAGCAGTACTTC.

Concerning this clonotype itself: At one of its ends the junction is not consistent with the germline gene, which may arise from a read error. J is TRBJ2-1 and V is TRBV24-1; D uncertain. CDR1 is KGHDR and CDR2 is SFDVKD in the germline V gene. The CDR3 has 12 residues. This CDR3 is CATSGNFGEQFF. CDR3 bases: TGTGCCACTAGTGGGAACTTCGGTGAGCAGTTCTTC.

The V gene is TRBV20-1, the J gene TRBJ2-4; 8 nucleotides align to TRBD1. Unmatched junction bases numbered 8, after V lost 0 bases and J lost 7 bases. Germline CDR1 and CDR2: DFQATT and SNEGSKA (reference sequence). The CDR3 totals 15 residues. CDR3 DNA: TGCAGTGCTAGAGAGCAGGGGGCGATTAAGAACATTCAGTACTTC. The encoded protein is CSAREQGAIKNIQYF.

The CDR3, as DNA: TGTGCCAGCAGCTTAGAGGGTGGGACTAACACTGAAGCTTTCTTT. This translates into CASSLEGGTNTEAFF. This rearrangement joins TRBV7-2 to TRBJ1-1, with D perhaps matching TRBD1 (5 bases). Germline values: CDR1 SGHTA, CDR2 FQGNSA. The V end lost 1 base, the J end lost 2 bases, and 11 bases lay between the germline ends. This CDR3 comprises 15 residues.

The V call is TRBV5-6, the J call TRBJ2-1; D unresolved. The CDR3 is 19 residues long. Trimming removed 3 bases from V and 0 bases from J, with 22 bases in between. Germline V lookup: CDR1 SGHDT, CDR2 YYEEEE. As DNA, the CDR3 is TGTGCCAGCAGCTCGGTGGGCATGTCCGACCTTAGCTCCTACAATGAGCAGTTCTTC. Translation: CASSSVGMSDLSSYNEQFF.

V gene TRBV7-2 combines with J gene TRBJ2-3, with D maybe TRBD2 (6 bases). There are 16 residues in the CDR3. Germline loops: CDR1 SGHTA, CDR2 FQGNSA. Trimming pared 6 bases from V and 2 bases from J, leaving 18 bases between. The CDR3 bases are TGTGCCAGCAGGCCGGCTGAAGGACTATCCACAGATACGCAGTATTTT. Amino acid sequence: CASRPAEGLSTDTQYF. Full variable domain (remainder filled in from reference TRBV7-2 and TRBJ2-3): GAGVSQSPSNKVTEKGKDVELRCDPISGHTALYWYRQSLGQGLEFLIYFQGNSAPDKSGLPSDRFSAERTGGSVSTLTIQRTQQEDSAVYLCASRPAEGLSTDTQYFGPGTRLTVL.

The V call is TRBV2, the J call TRBJ1-6; unclear D gene. This CDR3 comprises 17 residues. Trimming pared 4 bases from V and 5 bases from J, leaving 18 bases between. Germline CDR1 reads SNHLY; CDR2 reads FYNNEI. The CDR3 coding sequence is TGTGCCAGCAGTGGTCTGGGATTTCCGCGTGATAATTCACCCCTCCACTTT. Its translation: CASSGLGFPRDNSPLHF.

This clonotype was counted only a few times. The chain employs TRBV13 and TRBJ1-3; no firm D call. Germline CDR1 PRHDT, CDR2 FYEKMQ (reference sequence). The CDR3 is 13 amino acids. Trimming took 0 bases from V and 4 from J, leaving 4 bases between them. For the CDR3, the DNA is TGTGCCAGCAGCTTAGGGTACGGAAACACCATATATTTT. It translates to CASSLGYGNTIYF.

The V and J genes are TRBV12-3 or TRBV12-4 and TRBJ1-5; D gene uncertain. V was clipped by 6 bases and J by 7 bases, with 1 base between them. The CDR3 consists of 9 residues. CDR3 in DNA: TGTGCCAGCAGCCAGCCCCAGCATTTT. It codes for CASSQPQHF.

In its sample, this clonotype was seen many times. This chain joins TRBV12-3 or TRBV12-4 and TRBJ2-2; D tentatively reads TRBD1 or TRBD2 (6 bases each). The CDR3 extends over 15 amino acids. Trimming shortened V by 2 bases and J by 0 bases, and 7 bases separated the two germline ends. The CDR3 coding sequence is TGTGCCAGCAGTTTAAGGGGGGCGAACACCGGGGAGCTGTTTTTT. Translating gives CASSLRGANTGELFF.